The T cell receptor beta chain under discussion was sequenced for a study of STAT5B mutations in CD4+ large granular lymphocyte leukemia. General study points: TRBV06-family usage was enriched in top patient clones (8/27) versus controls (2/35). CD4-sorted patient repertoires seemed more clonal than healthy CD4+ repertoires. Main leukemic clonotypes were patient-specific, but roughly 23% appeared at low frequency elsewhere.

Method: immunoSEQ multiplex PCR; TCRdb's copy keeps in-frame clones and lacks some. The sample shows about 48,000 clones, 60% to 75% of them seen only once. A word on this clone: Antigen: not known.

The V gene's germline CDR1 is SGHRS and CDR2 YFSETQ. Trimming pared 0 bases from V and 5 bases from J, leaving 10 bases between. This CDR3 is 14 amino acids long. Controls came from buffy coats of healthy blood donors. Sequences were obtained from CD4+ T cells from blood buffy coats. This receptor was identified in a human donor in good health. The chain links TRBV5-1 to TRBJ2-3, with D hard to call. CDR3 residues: CASSLGTVGDTQYF. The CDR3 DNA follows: TGCGCCAGCAGCTTGGGGACGGTAGGAGATACGCAGTATTTT. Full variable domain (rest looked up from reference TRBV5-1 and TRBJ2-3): KAGVTQTPRYLIKTRGQQVTLSCSPISGHRSVSWYQQTPGQGLQFLFEYFSETQRNKGNFPGRFSGRQFSNSRSEMNVSTLELGDSALYLCASSLGTVGDTQYFGPGTRLTVL.